The next 22 T cell receptor beta chains were all read from a single sample in a study of tumor-infiltrating lymphocytes in primary liver carcinoma. Co-extraction of both nucleic acids (RNA and DNA) used roughly 19-33 mg of unsorted bulk tissue. The input was approximately 0.45 ug total RNA; TCR beta cDNA was made from it with a constant-region primer. Libraries of TCR beta came from three nested multiplex PCR rounds with slightly modified ARM-PCR. Researchers ran the first two PCR rounds for roughly 11 cycles each with TRBV1-TRBV30 forward primers and a C-beta reverse primer. TCRdb reanalysed the multiplex PCR reads using MiXCR and keeps one entry per CDR3 protein. The sample has 100,000 to 150,000 distinct CDR3 sequences, 55% to 75% seen once. The sequenced sample consisted of liver tumor tissue from sampling region 3. Subset of the sample: tumor region T3, left-lateral pole. The receptors come from a woman aged 60-75 years with primary liver carcinoma and hepatitis B virus infection.

As concerns this clonotype: A read error may account for a junction end that differs from germline. The chain recombines TRBV6-1 with TRBJ2-7; D assignment may be TRBD1 or TRBD2 (5 bases each). Germline lookup yields CDR1 MNHNS and CDR2 SASEGT. CDR3 length: 14 residues. CDR3 sequence: CASISVRGAYEQYF. CDR3 nucleotides: TGTGCCAGCATCTCAGTACGGGGCGCCTACGAACAGTACTTC.

The V gene is TRBV29-1, the J gene TRBJ2-7; the match to TRBD2 covers 11 bases. The CDR3 runs 14 residues. The germline CDR1 and CDR2 sequences are SQVTM and ANQGSEA. The CDR3 here is CGAGLAGGPSEQYF. Here the CDR3 DNA reads TGCGGCGCCGGATTAGCGGGAGGGCCGAGTGAGCAGTACTTC.

About this clonotype itself: One end of the junction does not line up with germline, which may come from a read error. The chain links TRBV29-1 to TRBJ2-7; 7 nucleotides agree with TRBD2. CDR1 is SQVTM, CDR2 ANQGSEA, per germline. This CDR3 spans 14 amino acids. This CDR3 reads CSVGGLTAPYEQYF. CDR3 coding DNA: TGCAGCGTTGGGGGACTAACAGCCCCCTATGAGCAATACTTC.

The chain uses TRBV19 and TRBJ2-1, with D tentatively TRBD2 (5 bases). This CDR3 comprises 13 residues. The V gene lost 1 base and the J gene lost 4 bases, with 5 bases spanning the gap. From germline, CDR1 is LNHDA and CDR2 SQIVND (reference sequence). DNA for the CDR3: TGTGCCAGTAGTATAGGAGGGTACAATGAGCAGTTCTTC. It is translated as CASSIGGYNEQFF.

Note on this clonotype: Because the CDR3 is missing its conserved closing phenylalanine or tryptophan, this is likely a read error. The limits of the CDR3 on the DNA are not certain, so only TCRdb's listed CDR3 is given. The CDR3 loop reads CASSHGNTGEPFS. The chain employs TRBV11-2 and TRBJ2-2. Germline V gene data show CDR1 as SGHAT and CDR2 as FQNNGV. A total of 13 residues make up the CDR3, ends included.

Regarding this clonotype: Because it lacks the conserved phenylalanine or tryptophan at the end, this CDR3 is likely a read error. This chain connects TRBV10-1 to TRBJ1-1, with D unclear. The CDR3 spans 13 residues. Germline CDR1 WNHNN, CDR2 SYGVQD (reference sequence). The CDR3 DNA sequence: TGCACCAGCAGCCAGAACCGGGGCACTGAAGCTTTCCTT. Its translation is CTSSQNRGTEAFL.

Comment on this clonotype: A read error may be the cause here, since a much bigger clone is one base away. The chain employs TRBV6-1 and TRBJ2-2; TRBD1 might be the D (7 bases). The CDR3 is made up of 13 amino acids. Germline values: CDR1 MNHNS, CDR2 SASEGT. V lost 7 bases to trimming and J lost 6 bases, with 12 bases between them. CDR3 sequence reads: CASNTRGAGELFF. DNA for the CDR3: TGTGCCAGCAATACCAGGGGGGCCGGGGAGCTGTTTTTT.

Details on this clonotype: This may arise from a read error, as a much more abundant clone is one base away. The J gene is TRBJ2-7, the V gene TRBV12-3 or TRBV12-4; perhaps TRBD1 as D (6 bases). This CDR3 is built from 14 residues. Trimming removed 3 bases at V and 2 bases at J, with 11 bases between. The CDR3 is CASSLLQGAYEQYF. CDR3 DNA sequence: TGTGCCAGCAGTTTGTTACAGGGTGCCTACGAGCAGTACTTC.

This clonotype was seen once. A read error may explain this, as a much larger clone is one base away. The CDR3 region has the DNA TGTGCCAGCAGCCTGGGACTAGCGGGAGGGTCGGCCTCCAATGAGCAGTTCTTC. Amino acid sequence: CASSLGLAGGSASNEQFF. The rearrangement uses TRBV5-6 and TRBJ2-1, with 16 positions matching TRBD2. This CDR3 spans 18 amino acids. Germline CDR1 reads SGHDT; CDR2 reads YYEEEE. J was trimmed by 6 bases and V by 4 bases; bases with no gene match: 10.

This clonotype was recorded only once. This may arise from a read error, as a much more abundant clone is one base away. The chain combines TRBV11-2 with TRBJ2-7; perhaps D is TRBD1 or TRBD2 (5 bases each). Per the germline V gene, CDR1 is SGHAT and CDR2 is FQNNGV. The CDR3 spans 13 residues. Trimming took 5 bases from V and 2 from J, leaving 10 bases between them. The CDR3 coding sequence is TGTGCCAGCAGCCATGGGGGTCCCTACGAGCAGTACTTC. Its translation is CASSHGGPYEQYF.

This clonotype turned up a few times. A read error may be the cause here, since a much bigger clone is one base away. The gene calls are TRBV12-3 or TRBV12-4 and TRBJ2-2, with D perhaps TRBD2 (6 bases). The CDR3 covers 13 residues. The CDR3 bases are TGTGCCACCGGCTTGGATAGGACCGGGGGGCTGTTTTTT. It specifies CATGLDRTGGLFF.

The rearrangement joins TRBV5-1 to TRBJ1-1, with D unresolved. Trimming cost V 4 bases and J 1 base, with 11 bases left between them. Germline CDR1 is SGHRS and CDR2 is YFSETQ. The CDR3 sequence is 14 residues long. CDR3 sequence reads: CASSIDYRNTEAFF. The CDR3 DNA follows: TGCGCCAGCAGCATTGACTACCGGAACACTGAAGCTTTCTTT.

In the case of this clonotype: The CDR3 does not close with the conserved phenylalanine or tryptophan, likely indicating a read error. It is unclear where the CDR3 begins or ends on the DNA, so no DNA is shown, and the CDR3 is as TCRdb lists it. The chain recombines TRBV12-3 or TRBV12-4 with TRBJ1-5. The CDR3 has 14 amino acids, counting both end residues. This CDR3 is CASSIGGFDQPQHS.

As concerns this clonotype: A read error may account for a junction end that differs from germline. V and J are TRBV11-2 and TRBJ1-1; 7 nucleotides agree with TRBD1. The CDR3 loop spans 15 amino acids. Germline V CDR1 and CDR2: SGHAT, FQNNGV. The chain's CDR3 is CVSSPRGQRYTEAFF. The CDR3 nucleotides are TGTGTCAGCAGCCCTAGGGGACAGCGTTACACTGAAGCTTTCTTT.

Comment on this clonotype: With a much larger clone just one base away, this may be a read error. This CDR3 fails to terminate in the conserved phenylalanine or tryptophan, so it likely reflects a read error. The rearrangement joins TRBV10-1 to TRBJ2-5; the D gene could be TRBD1 or TRBD2 (6 bases each). Trimming shortened V by 5 bases and J by 5 bases, and 15 bases separated the two germline ends. The CDR3 runs 14 residues. Germline CDR1 reads WNHNN; CDR2 reads SYGVQD (reference sequence). The CDR3 DNA sequence: TGCGCCAGCAGTCCAGGGGACTCAACGGAGACCCAGTACTTA. It specifies CASSPGDSTETQYL.

Turning to this clonotype: A much larger clone differs from this one at a single base, so this may be a read error. The chain couples TRBV10-2 to TRBJ2-2; 11 bases are a match to TRBD2. Germline loops: CDR1 WSHSY, CDR2 SAAADI. The CDR3 contains 15 residues. CDR3 DNA: TGCGCCAGCAGGGAGACTAGCGGGAACAGCGGGGAGCTGTTTTTT. This sequence encodes CASRETSGNSGELFF.

This chain joins TRBV29-1 and TRBJ1-6; D unresolved. The V gene lost 7 bases and the J gene lost 7 bases, with 14 bases spanning the gap. The CDR3 runs 13 residues. Germline-derived CDR1 and CDR2 are SQVTM and ANQGSEA. The CDR3 DNA is TGCAGCGCCGGTCATGATGGGAATTCACCCCTCCACTTT. It codes for CSAGHDGNSPLHF.

This clonotype occurred a few times. The chain combines TRBV11-2 with TRBJ2-3, with D perhaps matching TRBD1 or TRBD2 (5 bases each). V was trimmed by 5 bases and J by 8 bases, leaving 23 bases between them. CDR1 is SGHAT and CDR2 is FQNNGV in the germline V gene. The CDR3 is 16 residues long. This chain's CDR3 is CASSHIPRLGAGTQYF. The CDR3 coding sequence is TGTGCCAGCAGCCATATACCGAGACTTGGGGCGGGTACGCAGTATTTT. Together with reference TRBV11-2 and TRBJ2-3, the CDR3 gives the full variable domain: EAGVAQSPRYKIIEKRQSVAFWCNPISGHATLYWYQQILGQGPKLLIQFQNNGVVDDSQLPKDRFSAERLKGVDSTLKIQPAKLEDSAVYLCASSHIPRLGAGTQYFGPGTRLTVL.

This clonotype was found many times. This chain connects TRBV4-2 to TRBJ2-3; D is perhaps TRBD1 or TRBD2 (6 bases each). V was clipped by 0 bases and J by 4 bases, with 11 bases between them. The CDR3 loop spans 15 amino acids. Germline CDR1 and CDR2: LGHNA and YNFKEQ. In nucleotides, the CDR3 is TGTGCCAGCAGCCAAGAGGAGGGGGGCTCAGATACGCAGTATTTT. It yields the protein CASSQEEGGSDTQYF.

This clonotype was counted many times. The chain employs TRBV11-3 and TRBJ2-1; D remains ambiguous. Germline V gene lookup returns CDR1 SGHNT and CDR2 YENEEA. The CDR3 length is 13 residues. V was pared by 2 bases and J by 3 bases, with 5 bases between. The CDR3, as DNA: TGTGCCAGCAGCTTACGAGGCTACAATGAGCAGTTCTTC. Amino acid sequence: CASSLRGYNEQFF.

Remarks on this clonotype: Lacking the conserved final phenylalanine or tryptophan, this CDR3 likely reflects a read error. The chain employs TRBV12-3 or TRBV12-4 and TRBJ2-1, with TRBD2 matching 9 bases. This CDR3 spans 15 amino acids. As DNA, the CDR3 is TGTGACAGCAGTTCACCGACTAGCGGAGACAATGAGCAGTTCTTG. Its protein product is CDSSSPTSGDNEQFL.

At least ten counts were recorded for this clonotype. This chain joins TRBV4-2 and TRBJ2-3, with 7 bases matching TRBD2. The CDR3 runs to 16 residues. Trimming removed 1 base from V and 1 base from J; junction bases left unmatched: 5. CDR1 and CDR2 (germline): LGHNA, YNFKEQ. CDR3 coding DNA: TGTGCCAGCAGCCAAGCCCAAGGGAGGGGCACAGATACGCAGTATTTT. It is translated as CASSQAQGRGTDTQYF.